The 16 T cell receptor beta chains listed next were all sequenced from one sample in a study of Graves' ophthalmopathy and Graves' hyperthyroidism. For repertoire sequencing, the TCR beta CDR3 regions were amplified from RNA transcripts. The library came from an HTBI-primed first-round RT-PCR and a second-round multiplex PCR. TCRdb re-derived calls from the multiplex PCR reads in MiXCR, one entry per CDR3 protein. The sample holds 650,000 to 900,000 distinct CDR3 sequences, approximately 40% seen once. Sequencing was performed on peripheral blood. The source is an adult man with Graves' ophthalmopathy.

This clonotype was observed a handful of times. This rearrangement joins TRBV20-1 to TRBJ1-5; D might be TRBD1 (6 bases). V lost 4 bases and J 8 bases, leaving 12 bases between the germline ends. Germline CDR1 is DFQATT and CDR2 is SNEGSKA (reference sequence). The CDR3 contains 12 residues. The CDR3 region is CSATQGREPQHF. The CDR3 nucleotides are TGCAGTGCTACACAGGGACGCGAGCCCCAGCATTTT.

This clonotype was seen only once. One end of the junction does not line up with germline, which may come from a read error. The chain joins TRBV7-9 to TRBJ1-5; D not certain. Germline V lookup: CDR1 SEHNR, CDR2 FQNEAQ (reference sequence). The CDR3 runs to 15 residues. DNA for the CDR3: TGCGCCAGCAGCCAAGACGGCACGTCTTTAAGGCCCCAGCATTTT. It yields the protein CASSQDGTSLRPQHF.

This clonotype was detected many times. The V gene is TRBV7-2, the J gene TRBJ1-6; D is unclear. Germline CDR1 and CDR2: SGHTA and FQGNSA. CDR3 length: 14 residues. The V end was cut by 5 bases, the J end by 4 bases, with 9 bases between. The CDR3 loop reads CASSVTGYNSPLHF. DNA for the CDR3: TGTGCCAGCAGCGTGACCGGGTATAATTCACCCCTCCACTTT.

This clonotype was seen just once. The chain joins TRBV29-1 to TRBJ1-1; D might be TRBD1 (5 bases). The CDR3 has 15 residues. CDR1 is SQVTM, CDR2 ANQGSEA, per germline. Trimming pared 3 bases from V and 10 bases from J, leaving 24 bases between. CDR3 in amino acids: CSVDALAGQGQGAFF. CDR3 nucleotide sequence: TGCAGCGTTGACGCACTAGCGGGGCAGGGCCAAGGAGCTTTCTTT.

The V and J genes are TRBV20-1 and TRBJ2-7; the D gene is possibly TRBD1 (5 bases). CDR3 size: 14 residues. V lost 6 bases and J lost 3, with 18 bases in between. Germline CDR1 reads DFQATT; CDR2 reads SNEGSKA (reference sequence). The CDR3 nucleotides are TGCAGTGCCAAAGGGGTTCGCAGAATCTACGAGCAGTACTTC. Protein: CSAKGVRRIYEQYF.

This clonotype was seen at least ten times. The V gene is TRBV29-1, the J gene TRBJ2-7; D might be TRBD2 (5 bases). This CDR3 is built from 14 residues. V gave up 3 bases and J gave up 6 bases, with 18 bases separating them. Germline V gene sequence: CDR1 SQVTM, CDR2 ANQGSEA. The CDR3 is CSVDLDTGRGEQYF. CDR3 DNA: TGCAGCGTTGATCTAGACACTGGACGGGGCGAGCAGTACTTC.

V usage is TRBV29-1 and J usage is TRBJ2-7; TRBD2 might be the D (5 bases). The germline V gene has CDR1 SQVTM and CDR2 ANQGSEA. The CDR3 extends over 12 amino acids. Trimming took off 8 bases at V and 9 bases at J, with 20 bases between the two ends. CDR3 residues: CSSQDGVGGQYF. For the CDR3, the DNA is TGCAGCAGCCAAGACGGGGTCGGAGGGCAGTACTTC.

This clonotype was counted ten times or more. This chain uses TRBV2 with TRBJ1-5; 9 bases align to TRBD1. The CDR3 spans 14 residues. Looked up from germline, CDR1 is SNHLY and CDR2 is FYNNEI. The trim removed 6 bases at V and 6 bases at J, leaving 6 bases unmatched. The CDR3: CASRKQGAGQPQHF. The CDR3 nucleotides are TGTGCCAGCAGGAAACAGGGGGCCGGTCAGCCCCAGCATTTT.

The V gene is TRBV29-1, the J gene TRBJ2-5; 10 nucleotides agree with TRBD1. The CDR3 is 13 residues long. Germline CDR1 and CDR2: SQVTM and ANQGSEA. The trim removed 6 bases at V and 9 bases at J, leaving 10 bases unmatched. CDR3: CSVGQGDPMAQYF. The CDR3 coding sequence is TGCAGCGTCGGACAGGGGGATCCGATGGCCCAGTACTTC.

This clonotype was seen a few times. V and J are TRBV5-8 and TRBJ2-7, with D tentatively TRBD2 (6 bases). Germline loops: CDR1 SGHTS, CDR2 YDEGEE. There are 14 residues in the CDR3. The ends were cut back, 6 bases at V and 0 bases at J, with 13 bases in the middle. CDR3 sequence reads: CASTGRGLSYEQYF. The CDR3 region has the DNA TGTGCCAGCACCGGGAGAGGACTCTCCTACGAGCAGTACTTC.

As regards this clonotype: A read error may produce the germline difference seen at one junction end. The rearrangement joins TRBV7-3 to TRBJ2-7; 9 bases line up with TRBD1. There are 14 residues in the CDR3. Germline-derived CDR1 and CDR2 are SGHTA and FQGTGA. The CDR3 region has the DNA TGTGCCGGCAGCCGAGGGACAGGGCCCTACGAGCAGTACTTC. Its protein is CAGSRGTGPYEQYF.

This clonotype showed up many times. This chain joins TRBV7-6 and TRBJ1-6; TRBD1 matches 7 bases. CDR1 is SGHVS, CDR2 FNYEAQ, per germline. J gave up 8 bases and V 7 bases, and 8 bases lay outside the gene matches. The CDR3 length is 14 residues. The CDR3 here is CASTTRQGYSPLHF. CDR3 bases: TGTGCCAGCACGACCAGACAGGGTTATTCACCCCTCCACTTT. The whole variable domain, remainder taken from reference TRBV7-6 and TRBJ1-6, is GAGVSQSPRYKVTKRGQDVALRCDPISGHVSLYWYRQALGQGPEFLTYFNYEAQQDKSGLPNDRFSAERPEGSISTLTIQRTEQRDSAMYRCASTTRQGYSPLHFGNGTRLTVT.

This clonotype was counted a few times. CDR3 loop: CSGGNRQETQYF. The CDR3 DNA sequence: TGCAGTGGGGGGAACCGCCAAGAGACCCAGTACTTC. V and J are TRBV20-1 and TRBJ2-5; D possibly matches TRBD1 or TRBD2 (5 bases each). Germline V gives CDR1 DFQATT, CDR2 SNEGSKA (reference sequence). V was pared by 7 bases and J by 1 base, with 10 bases between. CDR3 length equals 12 residues.

This clonotype was counted many times. CDR3 residues: CASSLIGKNTEAFF. CDR3 coding DNA: TGTGCCAGCAGCTTAATCGGGAAGAACACTGAAGCTTTCTTT. The rearrangement links TRBV7-6 to TRBJ1-1; no clear D. The CDR3 runs 14 residues. The germline V gene has CDR1 SGHVS and CDR2 FNYEAQ. V lost 2 bases, J lost 1 base, and 8 bases lay in between.

This chain connects TRBV10-2 to TRBJ1-2; TRBD1 agrees at 9 bases. Looked up from germline, CDR1 is WSHSY and CDR2 is SAAADI. V gave up 6 bases and J gave up 6 bases; unmatched junction bases: 2. This CDR3 is built from 12 residues. The CDR3 loop is CASRQGADGYTF. The DNA for the CDR3 is TGCGCCAGCAGACAGGGGGCGGATGGCTACACCTTC.

Remarks on this clonotype: A junction end diverges from the germline sequence, so it may reflect a read error. V is TRBV20-1 and J is TRBJ2-6; D could derive from TRBD1 or TRBD2 (5 bases each). The CDR3 extends over 11 amino acids. Looked up from germline, CDR1 is DFQATT and CDR2 is SNEGSKA (reference sequence). CDR3 nucleotides: TGCAGTGCTAGAGGAGGGGAACTTGAAGCTTTC. Residues: CSARGGELEAF.